These 29 T cell receptor beta chains originate from one sample sequenced in a study of blood T cell repertoires in COVID-19. Libraries were prepared by immunoSEQ multiplex PCR; TCRdb keeps only in-frame clonotypes and omits some of them. The sample lists 150,000 to 200,000 clones; around 84% were seen once. Material: peripheral blood. The receptors originated from a woman in her 70s with COVID-19, enrolled during active disease.

The rearrangement uses TRBV19 and TRBJ1-1; 7 bases agree with TRBD1. The trim removed 7 bases at V and 5 bases at J, leaving 4 bases unmatched. The germline V gene has CDR1 LNHDA and CDR2 SQIVND (reference sequence). This CDR3 has 12 amino acids. The CDR3 region has the DNA TGTGCCAGTAAAGAGGGGGCAACTGAAGCTTTCTTT. It is translated as CASKEGATEAFF.

Written as DNA, the CDR3 is TGTGCCAGCAGTTACTCTGGGGGGGAGACCCAGTACTTC. Its protein is CASSYSGGETQYF. The rearrangement uses TRBV6-5 and TRBJ2-5; TRBD2 is a possible D gene (6 bases). The CDR3 covers 13 residues. Germline V gene lookup returns CDR1 MNHEY and CDR2 SVGAGI. Trimming took off 0 bases at V and 5 bases at J, with 7 bases between the two ends.

This clone was recorded only once. The chain has TRBV19 and TRBJ1-1, with 7 nucleotides matching TRBD1. J lost 5 bases, V lost 4 bases, and 10 bases had no gene match. This CDR3 region has 15 residues. The germline V gene has CDR1 LNHDA and CDR2 SQIVND (reference sequence). The CDR3 loop reads CASSTVTGWGTEAFF. In DNA form, the CDR3 reads TGTGCCAGTAGTACCGTGACAGGGTGGGGGACTGAAGCTTTCTTT.

The chain carries TRBV9 and TRBJ2-3, with D possibly TRBD1 on 5 matching bases. Trimming took off 7 bases at V and 1 base at J, with 19 bases between the two ends. Germline assignment: CDR1 SGDLS and CDR2 YYNGEE. This CDR3 is 16 amino acids long. The DNA of the CDR3 is TGTGCCAGCTCAACAGTAGGAGCAGGGCGCACAGATACGCAGTATTTT. Its protein is CASSTVGAGRTDTQYF.

The chain couples TRBV6-5 to TRBJ2-2; D possibly corresponds to TRBD2 (5 bases). Germline V gene data show CDR1 as MNHEY and CDR2 as SVGAGI. Deletions cut 4 bases from V and 6 bases from J, with 9 bases between. CDR3 length: 13 residues. Written as DNA, the CDR3 is TGTGCCAGCAGTTTGAGCGGTCCCGGGGAGCTGTTTTTT. Residues: CASSLSGPGELFF.

The chain couples TRBV19 to TRBJ2-2; D uncertain. The ends were cut back, 0 bases at V and 6 bases at J, with 17 bases in the middle. This CDR3 is 17 amino acids long. Germline V gene sequence: CDR1 LNHDA, CDR2 SQIVND (reference sequence). The CDR3 spells CASSIDMSGWSAGELFF. Here the CDR3 DNA reads TGTGCCAGTAGTATAGATATGTCCGGGTGGAGTGCCGGGGAGCTGTTTTTT.

V and J are TRBV27 and TRBJ1-2; D unresolved. Per germline, CDR1 MNHEY and CDR2 SMNVEV (reference sequence). The V gene lost 4 bases and the J gene lost 2 bases, with 5 bases spanning the gap. This CDR3 has 12 amino acids. The DNA of the CDR3 is TGTGCCAGCAGTTGGAGAAACTATGGCTACACCTTC. Protein product: CASSWRNYGYTF.

The chain employs TRBV5-6 and TRBJ1-3, with D perhaps matching TRBD1 (6 bases). The CDR3 contains 15 residues. V was shortened by 2 bases and J by 3 bases, with 12 bases between the two germline ends. From germline, CDR1 is SGHDT and CDR2 YYEEEE. This CDR3 reads CASSLQGRFGNTIYF. The CDR3 DNA follows: TGTGCCAGCAGCTTACAGGGAAGGTTTGGAAACACCATATATTTT.

The chain has TRBV5-1 and TRBJ2-3; possible D gene TRBD1, 6 bases. Germline CDR1 SGHRS, CDR2 YFSETQ. This CDR3 is 15 amino acids long. The V end lost 2 bases, the J end lost 2 bases, and 12 bases lay between the germline ends. This chain's CDR3 is CASSLSGHNTDTQYF. The DNA for the CDR3 is TGCGCCAGCAGCTTATCGGGACACAACACAGATACGCAGTATTTT.

This chain joins TRBV12-5 and TRBJ1-1, with 8 bases lining up with TRBD1. The CDR3 spans 16 residues. CDR1 and CDR2 from the germline V gene are LGHNT and FRNRAP. V gave up 2 bases and J gave up 0 bases; unmatched junction bases: 5. This chain's CDR3 is CASGLLTGVVNTEAFF. CDR3 coding DNA: TGTGCTAGTGGTTTGCTGACAGGGGTCGTGAACACTGAAGCTTTCTTT.

The V gene is TRBV24-1, the J gene TRBJ2-3; D not certain. CDR3 length equals 18 residues. Germline loops: CDR1 KGHDR, CDR2 SFDVKD. V was pared by 4 bases and J by 1 base, with 20 bases between. The CDR3 coding sequence is TGTGCCACCAGTGACTACCGAGAAACAGTGGCTGGCACAGATACGCAGTATTTT. The encoded protein is CATSDYRETVAGTDTQYF.

The chain has TRBV6-5 and TRBJ1-1, with D unclear. This CDR3 contains 13 residues. Germline assignment: CDR1 MNHEY and CDR2 SVGAGI. In nucleotides, the CDR3 is TGTGCATCAAAGCGGGTTACGAACACTGAAGCTTTCTTT. This sequence encodes CASKRVTNTEAFF.

This clone was detected once. The chain couples TRBV6-5 to TRBJ1-2; the D is unclear. This CDR3 has 16 residues. Germline V CDR1 and CDR2: MNHEY, SVGAGI. V was clipped by 0 bases and J by 4 bases, with 15 bases between them. CDR3 sequence (DNA): TGTGCCAGCAGTTACTCGTGGGTCGGGAATCCCTATGGCTACACCTTC. This translates into CASSYSWVGNPYGYTF.

The chain recombines TRBV5-8 with TRBJ2-1; tentative D call: TRBD1 (5 bases). Germline CDR1 and CDR2: SGHTS and YDEGEE. Deletions cut 4 bases from V and 2 bases from J, with 7 bases between. CDR3 length equals 13 residues. This chain's CDR3 is CASSEDTYNEQFF. The DNA for the CDR3 is TGTGCCAGCAGCGAGGACACCTACAATGAGCAGTTCTTC.

The chain uses TRBV19 and TRBJ1-1; D is uncertain. V was cut by 2 bases and J by 1 base, with 8 bases left in between. This CDR3 spans 14 amino acids. The V gene's germline CDR1 is LNHDA and CDR2 SQIVND (reference sequence). The CDR3 spells CASSISSENTEAFF. The CDR3 DNA reads TGTGCCAGTAGTATATCTAGCGAGAACACTGAAGCTTTCTTT.

The V call is TRBV10-1, the J call TRBJ1-3; D is undetermined. The CDR3 length is 13 residues. V lost 2 bases, J lost 7 bases, and 9 bases lay in between. Germline lookup yields CDR1 WNHNN and CDR2 SYGVQD (reference sequence). CDR3 nucleotide sequence: TGCGCCAGCAGTGAGGACATTTGGAACACCATATATTTT. Translating it yields CASSEDIWNTIYF.

The rearrangement uses TRBV5-1 and TRBJ1-1, with TRBD1 matching 8 bases. This CDR3 is 14 amino acids long. CDR1 and CDR2 from the germline V gene are SGHRS and YFSETQ. The V and J ends lost 2 bases and 0 bases, in that order; junction bases with no gene match: 0. The CDR3 reads CASSLQGVNTEAFF. The CDR3 coding sequence is TGCGCCAGCAGCTTACAGGGGGTGAACACTGAAGCTTTCTTT.

V and J are TRBV18 and TRBJ2-7; TRBD1 is a possible D gene (7 bases). This CDR3 comprises 16 residues. Germline V gene lookup returns CDR1 KGHSH and CDR2 LQKENI. Trimming pared 1 base from V and 3 bases from J, leaving 16 bases between. CDR3 bases: TGTGCCAGCTCACCACGCCGGGGGACAGATTTCTACGAGCAGTACGTC. It codes for CASSPRRGTDFYEQYV.

The chain employs TRBV7-9 and TRBJ1-4, with a possible D match to TRBD1 (6 bases). CDR1 and CDR2 (germline): SEHNR, FQNEAQ (reference sequence). Trimming cost V 5 bases and J 4 bases, with 17 bases left between them. The length of the CDR3 is 16 residues. CDR3 protein: CASSLGQPGGNEKLFF. CDR3 coding DNA: TGTGCCAGCAGCCTTGGACAGCCCGGAGGTAATGAAAAACTGTTTTTT.

J is TRBJ2-3 and V is TRBV5-4, with D possibly being TRBD1 (5 bases). The V gene lost 0 bases and the J gene lost 5 bases, with 7 bases spanning the gap. Germline V CDR1 and CDR2: SGHNT, YYREEE (reference sequence). This CDR3 has 13 residues. CDR3 residues: CASSLDRKDTQYF. In nucleotides, the CDR3 is TGTGCCAGCAGCTTGGACAGGAAAGATACGCAGTATTTT.

The CDR3: CASRASGDGNTIYF. The CDR3 region has the DNA TGCGCCAGCAGAGCGTCAGGGGATGGAAACACCATATATTTT. This chain connects TRBV5-1 to TRBJ1-3, with D perhaps TRBD1 (6 bases). Trimming cost V 5 bases and J 3 bases, with 12 bases left between them. Germline V gives CDR1 SGHRS, CDR2 YFSETQ. The CDR3 is 14 amino acids.

This sequence joins TRBV18 and TRBJ2-5; 7 nucleotides match TRBD2. CDR1 and CDR2 (germline): KGHSH, LQKENI. Trimming cost V 4 bases and J 4 bases; bases outside gene matches: 15. The CDR3 is made up of 17 amino acids. The CDR3 reads CASSLYSGTKEGETQYF. Here the CDR3 DNA reads TGTGCCAGCTCACTATATTCCGGGACTAAGGAGGGAGAGACCCAGTACTTC.

The chain carries TRBV30 and TRBJ1-1; D perhaps matches TRBD1 (5 bases). CDR1 is GTSNPN, CDR2 SVGIG, per germline (reference sequence). The CDR3 is 13 residues long. The V end was cut by 0 bases, the J end by 1 base, with 6 bases between. CDR3 sequence (DNA): TGTGCCTGGAGTGTAAGGGGGAACACTGAAGCTTTCTTT. It specifies CAWSVRGNTEAFF. The whole variable domain, remainder taken from reference TRBV30 and TRBJ1-1, is SQTIHQWPATLVQPVGSPLSLECTVEGTSNPNLYWYRQAAGRGLQLLFYSVGIGQISSEVPQNLSASRPQDRQFILSSKKLLLSDSGFYLCAWSVRGNTEAFFGQGTRLTVV.

The chain carries TRBV6-1 and TRBJ2-1, with D possibly TRBD2 on 6 matching bases. This CDR3 contains 16 residues. V gave up 1 base and J gave up 2 bases, with 12 bases separating them. Germline CDR1 MNHNS, CDR2 SASEGT. The CDR3 bases are TGTGCCAGCAGTGAAGGGCGGGGCTTTGCCTACAATGAGCAGTTCTTC. Protein sequence: CASSEGRGFAYNEQFF.

The chain couples TRBV19 to TRBJ1-5; D gene ambiguous. Trimming cost V 10 bases and J 15 bases, with 19 bases left between them. The CDR3 runs 11 residues. Germline V gene data show CDR1 as LNHDA and CDR2 as SQIVND (reference sequence). CDR3 region: CANSSYTLGHF. In nucleotides, the CDR3 is TGTGCCAACAGTAGTTACACCCTTGGGCATTTT.

This chain joins TRBV13 and TRBJ1-5, with TRBD1 matching 7 bases. Germline CDR1 reads PRHDT; CDR2 reads FYEKMQ (reference sequence). The ends lost 4 bases at V and 11 bases at J; junction bases unmatched: 2. The CDR3 length is 11 residues. The CDR3, as DNA: TGTGCCAGCAGCTACAGGGGCACCCAGCATTTT. This translates into CASSYRGTQHF.

The rearrangement uses TRBV27 and TRBJ2-1, with 12 nucleotides matching TRBD2. Germline CDR1 and CDR2: MNHEY and SMNVEV (reference sequence). The CDR3 sequence is 17 residues long. The trim removed 4 bases at V and 6 bases at J, leaving 10 bases unmatched. As DNA, the CDR3 is TGTGCCAGCAGTTCGATCTGGACTAGCGGGGTGATCAATGAGCAGTTCTTC. Encoded protein: CASSSIWTSGVINEQFF.

CDR3 region: CASSRDAGELFF. The CDR3 DNA sequence: TGTGCCAGCAGCCGGGATGCCGGGGAGCTGTTTTTT. The chain is built from TRBV11-3 and TRBJ2-2; D might be TRBD2 (5 bases). Trimming stripped 5 bases from V and 6 bases from J, with 7 bases between. The CDR3 totals 12 residues. The germline CDR1 and CDR2 sequences are SGHNT and YENEEA.

This clone was counted a few times. The V call is TRBV3-1 (or the pseudogene TRBV3-2), the J call TRBJ1-1; the D gene is possibly TRBD1 (5 bases). The length of the CDR3 is 11 residues. Germline assignment: CDR1 LGHDT and CDR2 YNNKEL (reference sequence). The V end lost 6 bases, the J end lost 6 bases, and 8 bases lay between the germline ends. The CDR3 DNA reads TGTGCCAGCAGGGGGGAGGCTGAAGCTTTCTTT. Translated: CASRGEAEAFF.